This T cell receptor (beta chain) is from a study of CD8 T cells in Susac syndrome. Random-hexamer reverse transcription was applied to roughly 0.5 to 1 ug RNA. Amplification of TCR beta CDR3 across 54 Vbeta and 13 Jbeta was performed with immunoSEQ multiplex PCR. Each CDR3 protein gets one entry after TCRdb re-called the immunoSEQ multiplex PCR reads with MiXCR. Here the sample spans about 400,000 distinct CDR3 sequences, approximately 85% being singletons. The CDR3 is 14 amino acids. Germline CDR1 reads WSHSY; CDR2 reads SAAADI. V was cut by 6 bases and J by 2 bases, with 14 bases left in between. Included as multiple sclerosis controls were treatment-naive patients who had stable or active relapsing-remitting disease. The CD8+ and CD4+ T cells were isolated magnetically using a negative isolation approach, whereas the TEMRA cells were enriched by FACS.

This receptor was identified in a human donor with multiple sclerosis. This chain links TRBV10-2 with TRBJ2-7, with D maybe TRBD1 (5 bases). The material sequenced was CD8+ T cells from PBMCs. The DNA of the CDR3 is TGCGCCAGCAGCCCAGGGTACTTTACCTACGAGCAGTACTTC. It yields the protein CASSPGYFTYEQYF.